This TCR beta chain was retrieved from a study of spatial heterogeneity in lung cancer. General observations from the study: Counts of expanded alpha and beta TCRs within tumors tracked the tumor nonsynonymous mutation count.

Each molecule of TCR cDNA was tagged with one unique molecular identifier. Each CDR3 protein gets one entry after TCRdb re-called the 5' RACE reads with MiXCR. The repertoire holds approximately 11,000 distinct CDR3 sequences, with around 8% as singletons. This clonotype was recorded a few times. Its matching antigen is unknown. As an off-target read in a library built for alpha chains, this beta chain has a frequency of little significance. Time point defined: sample taken at primary tumor resection. This TCR was recovered from a female donor with early-stage non-small cell lung cancer. The source was lung tumor tissue, collected at surgery.

Written as DNA, the CDR3 is TGTGCCAGCAGCTCAGGCAGGACTAGCGTCTGGGAGCAGTACTTC. It specifies CASSSGRTSVWEQYF. The rearrangement joins TRBV7-2 to TRBJ2-7, with 9 nucleotides matching TRBD2. The germline V gene encodes CDR1 SGHTA and CDR2 FQGNSA. Unmatched junction bases numbered 11, after V lost 4 bases and J lost 7 bases. The CDR3 sequence is 15 residues long.